Below are 19 T cell receptor beta chains sequenced from a single sample in a study of immune cell composition in non-small cell lung cancer. Sequencing was performed with immunoSEQ multiplex PCR; in TCRdb, only in-frame clones are kept and a portion is missing. The data hold about 6,600 clones, with just under 80% observed a single time. Sequencing used lung tumor tissue. These receptors were collected from a human donor with non-small cell lung cancer.

The V call is TRBV7-9, the J call TRBJ2-2; no definite D call. V was clipped by 2 bases and J by 4 bases, with 8 bases between them. The CDR3 is 14 residues long. The germline CDR1 and CDR2 sequences are SEHNR and FQNEAQ (reference sequence). Here the CDR3 reads CASSLWPITGELFF. The CDR3 region has the DNA TGTGCCAGCAGCTTATGGCCGATCACCGGGGAGCTGTTTTTT.

This clone qualifies as medium-sized (0.01 to 0.1%). The CDR3 spells CASSPHPSAPLHF. CDR3 bases: TGTGCCAGCAGTCCACATCCTTCTGCACCCCTCCACTTT. V gene TRBV27 combines with J gene TRBJ1-6; no firm D call. With 5 bases removed from V and 11 bases from J, the gap between germline ends came to 13 bases. CDR3 length: 13 residues. Per the germline V gene, CDR1 is MNHEY and CDR2 is SMNVEV (reference sequence).

This rearrangement joins TRBV19 to TRBJ2-3; 11 bases agree with TRBD2. The V gene's germline CDR1 is LNHDA and CDR2 SQIVND (reference sequence). The CDR3 runs to 15 residues. Unmatched junction bases numbered 12, after V lost 6 bases and J lost 10 bases. This chain's CDR3 is CASRSSSGGLPPQYF. In nucleotides, the CDR3 is TGTGCCAGTAGATCCTCTAGCGGGGGGCTGCCTCCGCAGTATTTT. Variable domain in full (rest from reference TRBV19 and TRBJ2-3): DGGITQSPKYLFRKEGQNVTLSCEQNLNHDAMYWYRQDPGQGLRLIYYSQIVNDFQKGDIAEGYSVSREKKESFPLTVTSAQKNPTAFYLCASRSSSGGLPPQYFGPGTRLTVL.

This chain joins TRBV5-1 and TRBJ2-5; 9 positions match TRBD2. The CDR3 spans 16 residues. Losses at the gene ends were 2 bases for V and 1 base for J; bases not matched to a gene: 6. Germline V gene lookup returns CDR1 SGHRS and CDR2 YFSETQ. The CDR3 nucleotides are TGCGCCAGCAGCTTATCTATAGCGGGGGTCCAAGAGACCCAGTACTTC. This gives the protein CASSLSIAGVQETQYF.

The chain combines TRBV7-3 with TRBJ2-3, with 7 bases lining up with TRBD2. Germline V gene data show CDR1 as SGHTA and CDR2 as FQGTGA. This CDR3 has 13 amino acids. J gave up 8 bases and V 5 bases, and 7 bases lay outside the gene matches. As DNA, the CDR3 is TGTGCCAGCAGCCGATCAAGGGAGGGTACGCAGTATTTT. This encodes CASSRSREGTQYF.

The rearrangement uses TRBV7-9 and TRBJ2-1; 10 bases are shared with TRBD2. The CDR3 spans 15 residues. Germline assignment: CDR1 SEHNR and CDR2 FQNEAQ (reference sequence). V gave up 4 bases and J gave up 5 bases; unmatched junction bases: 5. The CDR3 is CASSSAGTSDNEQFF. For the CDR3, the DNA is TGTGCCAGCAGCTCAGCCGGGACTAGCGACAATGAGCAGTTCTTC.

This chain joins TRBV7-2 and TRBJ1-5; D unclear. V lost 1 base, J lost 0 bases, and 7 bases lay in between. The CDR3 sequence is 15 residues long. Germline values: CDR1 SGHTA, CDR2 FQGNSA. For the CDR3, the DNA is TGTGCCAGCAGCTTAGAGGGAGTTAGCAATCAGCCCCAGCATTTT. Its translation is CASSLEGVSNQPQHF.

This rearrangement joins TRBV6-1 to TRBJ2-1; D is possibly TRBD2 (6 bases). The CDR3 spans 13 residues. With 0 bases removed from V and 13 bases from J, the gap between germline ends came to 13 bases. Germline CDR1 MNHNS, CDR2 SASEGT. The CDR3 is CASSEALGGTQFF. The CDR3 coding sequence is TGTGCCAGCAGTGAAGCGCTCGGGGGAACACAGTTCTTC.

This rearrangement joins TRBV19 to TRBJ1-1; 8 nucleotides line up with TRBD1. With V trimmed by 8 bases and J by 0 bases, 5 bases remained unmatched. CDR3 length equals 14 residues. CDR1 and CDR2 (germline): LNHDA, SQIVND (reference sequence). The CDR3 spells CASYRGRVNTEAFF. For the CDR3, the DNA is TGTGCCAGTTACAGGGGGAGAGTGAACACTGAAGCTTTCTTT.

The chain joins TRBV5-4 to TRBJ2-1; 14 bases are shared with TRBD2. The CDR3 is made up of 17 amino acids. Germline CDR1 reads SGHNT; CDR2 reads YYREEE (reference sequence). J gave up 10 bases and V 4 bases, and 13 bases lay outside the gene matches. The CDR3 here is CASSRGTSGGFGSEQFF. CDR3 DNA sequence: TGTGCCAGCAGCAGGGGGACTAGCGGGGGTTTTGGATCGGAGCAGTTCTTC.

There are a few counts of this clone. V gene TRBV28 combines with J gene TRBJ1-1; 9 nucleotides match TRBD1. The CDR3 length is 15 residues. CDR1 MDHEN and CDR2 SYDVKM come from the germline V gene. The J segment lost 1 base and the V segment lost 5 bases, leaving 5 bases of the junction unmatched. The CDR3: CASSLPGQGNTEAFF. As DNA, the CDR3 is TGTGCCAGCAGTCTACCGGGACAGGGGAACACTGAAGCTTTCTTT.

The rearrangement joins TRBV6-5 to TRBJ1-2; TRBD1 aligns across 8 bases. Germline assignment: CDR1 MNHEY and CDR2 SVGAGI. CDR3 length: 15 amino acids. V lost 0 bases to trimming and J lost 5 bases; unmatched junction nucleotides: 5. The CDR3 spells CASSYSSGTGYGYTF. CDR3 in DNA: TGTGCCAGCAGTTACTCGAGCGGGACAGGATATGGCTACACCTTC.

The sample holds a few counts of this clone. The rearrangement uses TRBV27 and TRBJ2-1; D may be TRBD1 (5 bases). The CDR3 has 15 amino acids. Trimming took off 4 bases at V and 1 base at J, with 11 bases between the two ends. The germline CDR1 and CDR2 sequences are MNHEY and SMNVEV (reference sequence). Here the CDR3 DNA reads TGTGCCAGCAGTTCCCACAGGTATTCCTACAATGAGCAGTTCTTC. Protein product: CASSSHRYSYNEQFF.

This clone has only a few counts. The chain links TRBV5-1 to TRBJ1-6; D may be TRBD1 (6 bases). The CDR3 spans 17 residues. V was cut by 4 bases and J by 6 bases, with 20 bases left in between. Germline loops: CDR1 SGHRS, CDR2 YFSETQ. The chain's CDR3 is CASSPSPSGGGNSPLHF. In DNA form, the CDR3 reads TGCGCCAGCAGCCCATCGCCGTCGGGGGGCGGTAATTCACCCCTCCACTTT.

The J gene is TRBJ1-2, the V gene TRBV28; TRBD1 aligns across 7 bases. Germline V gene sequence: CDR1 MDHEN, CDR2 SYDVKM. V lost 11 bases and J lost 2; bases outside the gene matches: 8. The CDR3 spans 13 residues. The CDR3 reads CAGNRGQNYGYTF. CDR3 DNA sequence: TGTGCCGGCAACAGGGGACAGAACTATGGCTACACCTTC.

The V call is TRBV15, the J call TRBJ2-3, with 8 positions matching TRBD1. This CDR3 has 15 amino acids. Per germline, CDR1 LNHNV and CDR2 YYDKDF (reference sequence). The J segment lost 3 bases and the V segment lost 4 bases, leaving 6 bases of the junction unmatched. The CDR3 nucleotides are TGTGCCACCAGCACTAAGACAGGGGCGACAGATACGCAGTATTTT. Its protein product is CATSTKTGATDTQYF.

The J gene is TRBJ1-6, the V gene TRBV4-2; 8 positions match TRBD1. CDR3 length: 19 residues. Trimming at V came to 4 bases and at J to 7 bases, leaving 18 bases not matched to a gene. Germline values: CDR1 LGHNA, CDR2 YNFKEQ. CDR3 coding DNA: TGTGCCAGCAGCCTCTATCCAGGGGGAACAGGGGGAGGAAATTCACCCCTCCACTTT. The encoded protein is CASSLYPGGTGGGNSPLHF.

V and J are TRBV29-1 and TRBJ1-4; 7 bases map to TRBD1. V shed 6 bases and J 3 bases; nucleotides not matched to a gene: 4. Germline CDR1 and CDR2: SQVTM and ANQGSEA. The length of the CDR3 is 13 residues. CDR3 nucleotides: TGCAGCGTCATGGGACAGCCTAATGAAAAACTGTTTTTT. This gives the protein CSVMGQPNEKLFF.

This chain uses TRBV28 with TRBJ2-3; D not resolved. Trimming cost V 6 bases and J 0 bases, with 10 bases left between them. The CDR3 contains 14 residues. Looked up from germline, CDR1 is MDHEN and CDR2 is SYDVKM. This chain's CDR3 is CASRSTHSTDTQYF. CDR3 in DNA: TGTGCCAGCAGGTCGACACATAGCACAGATACGCAGTATTTT.